The next 11 T cell receptor beta chains were all read from a single sample in a study of CD8 T cells in ankylosing spondylitis. Antigens of these TCRs are unknown. Study results and caveats: A TCR beta motif of under ten highly homologous variants appeared characteristic of ankylosing spondylitis blood.

TCRdb re-called the 5' RACE reads with MiXCR, one entry per CDR3 protein. Among about 540,000 distinct CDR3 sequences, about 12% were seen once, and the ten largest hold nearly 7%. What was sequenced was blood, either unsorted or a sorted T cell fraction (not recorded which). These TCRs come from a male donor with ankylosing spondylitis.

The rearrangement links TRBV30 to TRBJ1-3; D ambiguous. The V and J ends lost 3 bases and 2 bases respectively, with 11 bases between them. This CDR3 is 14 amino acids long. Germline CDR1 and CDR2: GTSNPN and SVGIG (reference sequence). The DNA for the CDR3 is TGTGCCTGGAGCACGTCCGGGACTGGAAACACCATATATTTT. Protein sequence: CAWSTSGTGNTIYF.

This clonotype showed up many times. The CDR3 bases are TGCGCCAGCAGCTTGGAGAGGGCCGCAGATACGCAGTATTTT. Amino acid sequence: CASSLERAADTQYF. The chain has TRBV5-1 and TRBJ2-3, with a weak D call TRBD2 (5 bases). Trimming removed 0 bases at V and 4 bases at J, with 9 bases between. Germline V CDR1 and CDR2: SGHRS, YFSETQ. CDR3 length: 14 residues.

This clonotype was counted a few times. The gene calls are TRBV3-1 and TRBJ2-7; a possible D gene is TRBD2 (6 bases). The CDR3 covers 15 residues. CDR1 is LGHDT, CDR2 YNNKEL, per germline (reference sequence). V dropped 1 base and J dropped 0 bases, with 10 bases sitting between them. CDR3 protein: CASSQALAHSYEQYF. CDR3 nucleotide sequence: TGTGCCAGCAGCCAAGCCCTAGCGCACTCCTACGAGCAGTACTTC.

This clonotype was counted between two and nine times. The rearrangement uses TRBV10-3 and TRBJ2-2; TRBD2 aligns across 9 bases. CDR3 size: 15 residues. Germline values: CDR1 ENHRY, CDR2 SYGVKD. V lost 4 bases and J lost 2; bases outside the gene matches: 2. The CDR3 reads CAISGTSENTGELFF. CDR3 in DNA: TGTGCCATCAGTGGGACTAGCGAAAACACCGGGGAGCTGTTTTTT.

The chain combines TRBV2 with TRBJ1-1; D perhaps matches TRBD1 (5 bases). This CDR3 contains 16 residues. The germline V gene has CDR1 SNHLY and CDR2 FYNNEI. V lost 2 bases, J lost 4 bases, and 17 bases lay in between. This CDR3 reads CASSEPEGGGVTEAFF. CDR3 in DNA: TGTGCCAGCAGTGAACCCGAGGGAGGAGGGGTCACTGAAGCTTTCTTT.

This clonotype has only a few counts. The chain employs TRBV6-1 and TRBJ1-5; 9 positions match TRBD1. CDR1 is MNHNS and CDR2 is SASEGT in the germline V gene. J gave up 2 bases and V 9 bases, and 5 bases lay outside the gene matches. The CDR3 is made up of 14 amino acids. CDR3 in amino acids: CASGTGFGNQPQHF. CDR3 coding DNA: TGTGCCAGTGGGACAGGGTTTGGCAATCAGCCCCAGCATTTT.

In this sample, this clonotype turned up a few times. The CDR3 loop reads CSALAGDGTDTQYF. CDR3 in DNA: TGCAGTGCCCTAGCGGGAGATGGCACAGATACGCAGTATTTT. The V call is TRBV20-1, the J call TRBJ2-3, with 10 bases fitting TRBD2. Germline CDR1 reads DFQATT; CDR2 reads SNEGSKA (reference sequence). The ends lost 6 bases at V and 1 base at J; junction bases unmatched: 4. The CDR3 extends over 14 amino acids.

The V gene is TRBV16, the J gene TRBJ1-2; 7 bases fit TRBD1. This CDR3 contains 15 residues. Losses at the gene ends were 0 bases for V and 8 bases for J; bases not matched to a gene: 9. Per the germline V gene, CDR1 is KGHSY and CDR2 is FQNENV. The CDR3, as DNA: TGTGCCAGCAGCCAATCAACCATAGACAGGGCCGGCTACACCTTC. Amino acid sequence: CASSQSTIDRAGYTF. The variable domain in full, completed from reference TRBV16 and TRBJ1-2, reads GEEVAQTPKHLVRGEGQKAKLYCAPIKGHSYVFWYQQVLKNEFKFLISFQNENVFDETGMPKERFSAKCLPNSPCSLEIQATKLEDSAVYFCASSQSTIDRAGYTFGSGTRLTVV.

The table lists this clonotype with a few counts. The chain links TRBV7-2 to TRBJ2-2; D may be TRBD1 or TRBD2 (5 bases each). Between the trimmed V and J ends, which lost 5 bases and 7 bases, there was a span of 11 bases. Germline V CDR1 and CDR2: SGHTA, FQGNSA. There are 13 residues in the CDR3. The CDR3 sequence is CASSPSGSGELFF. DNA of the CDR3: TGTGCCAGCAGCCCCTCAGGGAGCGGGGAGCTGTTTTTT.

This clonotype appeared a few times. The chain recombines TRBV6-1 with TRBJ2-3; 7 nucleotides line up with TRBD2. J was trimmed by 5 bases and V by 6 bases; bases with no gene match: 5. CDR3 size: 13 residues. From germline, CDR1 is MNHNS and CDR2 SASEGT. CDR3 nucleotide sequence: TGTGCCAGCAGGAGGGAGGGTGTAGATACGCAGTATTTT. Protein: CASRREGVDTQYF.

In DNA, the CDR3 is TGTGCCAGCAGTTCCCACAGGGTCCAAGAGACCCAGTACTTC. This translates into CASSSHRVQETQYF. This chain uses TRBV12-3 or TRBV12-4 with TRBJ2-5; tentative D call: TRBD1 (6 bases). The CDR3 runs to 14 residues. Trimming stripped 4 bases from V and 1 base from J, with 10 bases between.